One and the same sample provided the 7 T cell receptor beta chains below, sequenced in a study of regulatory T cells in long-lasting Graves disease. As for time point: persistent/refractory GD, antithyroid drugs over 5 years with positive TRAb. Extracted PBMC RNA gave rise to the TCR library. Arm-PCR of CDR3 regions with iRepertoire HTBI primers generated TCR beta libraries. TCRdb called the multiplex PCR reads again in MiXCR, with one record for every CDR3 protein. Seen here are 350,000 to 500,000 distinct CDR3 sequences, 21% observed once, and the top ten hold about 13%. Sequences were derived from peripheral blood mononuclear cells (PBMCs), sampled when the disease was refractory, from a patient treated with antithyroid drugs. All receptors derive from a female donor with Graves disease.

This clonotype came up many times. The chain combines TRBV27 with TRBJ2-7; 8 bases match TRBD2. The CDR3 runs to 15 residues. Germline V CDR1 and CDR2: MNHEY, SMNVEV (reference sequence). The trim removed 5 bases at V and 7 bases at J, leaving 13 bases unmatched. CDR3 nucleotides: TGTGCCAGCAGTGGGGAAGCGGGAGTAGTCCATGAGCAGTACTTC. As protein: CASSGEAGVVHEQYF.

J is TRBJ1-2 and V is TRBV19; D not certain. Germline CDR1 LNHDA, CDR2 SQIVND (reference sequence). Trimming stripped 8 bases from V and 7 bases from J, with 11 bases between. The CDR3 covers 11 residues. CDR3 nucleotide sequence: TGTGCCAGTTTACGGCTAGGTGGCTACACCTTC. It yields the protein CASLRLGGYTF.

There are many counts of this clonotype. J is TRBJ1-2 and V is TRBV29-1; no firm D call. The CDR3 runs 13 residues. V lost 0 bases and J lost 2, with 7 bases in between. Germline V gives CDR1 SQVTM, CDR2 ANQGSEA. The CDR3 DNA reads as TGCAGCGTTGAAGATGGGGAGAACTATGGCTACACCTTC. It yields the protein CSVEDGENYGYTF.

This clonotype was seen a handful of times. J is TRBJ2-3 and V is TRBV5-1; D gene ambiguous. Germline V lookup: CDR1 SGHRS, CDR2 YFSETQ. V was cut by 0 bases and J by 4 bases, with 12 bases left in between. CDR3 length equals 15 residues. The CDR3 region is CASSLGGRISDTQYF. The CDR3 DNA follows: TGCGCCAGCAGCTTGGGGGGAAGGATTTCAGATACGCAGTATTTT.

The rearrangement links TRBV11-2 to TRBJ2-3; D is possibly TRBD1 (6 bases). V dropped 0 bases and J dropped 3 bases, with 7 bases sitting between them. This CDR3 spans 14 amino acids. Per the germline V gene, CDR1 is SGHAT and CDR2 is FQNNGV. The CDR3, as DNA: TGTGCCAGCAGCTTAGATACAGGGACAGATACGCAGTATTTT. Residues: CASSLDTGTDTQYF.

There are many counts of this clonotype. The chain carries TRBV20-1 and TRBJ2-2; 9 bases are a match to TRBD1. CDR1 DFQATT and CDR2 SNEGSKA come from the germline V gene (reference sequence). The CDR3 loop spans 15 amino acids. V lost 4 bases and J lost 4; bases outside the gene matches: 7. In DNA form, the CDR3 reads TGCAGTGCTATCTGGGACAGGGATAGCACCGGGGAGCTGTTTTTT. Encoded protein: CSAIWDRDSTGELFF.

The chain joins TRBV10-3 to TRBJ2-3; 7 bases line up with TRBD2. The germline V gene has CDR1 ENHRY and CDR2 SYGVKD. With 4 bases clipped from V and 0 bases from J, the junction kept 10 bases outside the gene matches. The CDR3 has 17 residues. CDR3 DNA: TGTGCCATCAGTGTTGGTCCTAGCGGAGGGAGCACAGATACGCAGTATTTT. Translated, it gives CAISVGPSGGSTDTQYF.